A single sample is the source of the 3 T cell receptor beta chains below, sequenced in a study of vaccination and CD4 T cells after COVID-19. Antigens for these TCRs are unknown. Treatment meaning: roughly 10-day PBMC culture with coronavirus spike peptide pools or control peptides (ViraFEST assay). The assay that was used to sequence DNA from cultured CD4+ T cells was the Oncomine TCR Beta short-read assay. TCRdb fed the PCR reads into MiXCR, producing one record per CDR3 protein. The sample lists several thousand distinct CDR3 sequences, roughly 50% occurring once. Sequencing was carried out using CD4+ T cells from blood, cultured in vitro. These receptors all stem from a human donor who had recovered from COVID-19.

This clonotype was counted between two and nine times. V is TRBV7-2 and J is TRBJ1-6; 9 bases fit TRBD1. V was clipped by 4 bases and J by 9 bases; unmatched bases: 1. CDR3 length: 13 amino acids. Germline V gene sequence: CDR1 SGHTA, CDR2 FQGNSA. CDR3 in DNA: TGTGCCAGCAGCTCGGGACAGGGTTCACCCCTCCACTTT. It specifies CASSSGQGSPLHF.

V gene TRBV20-1 combines with J gene TRBJ1-1, with D tentatively TRBD1 (6 bases). Trimming stripped 6 bases from V and 1 base from J, with 12 bases between. In germline, CDR1 is DFQATT, CDR2 SNEGSKA (reference sequence). This CDR3 comprises 13 residues. Here the CDR3 DNA reads TGCAGTGCACCCGGACAGCCGAACACTGAAGCTTTCTTT. Translated, it gives CSAPGQPNTEAFF.

This clonotype was seen only once. The genes are TRBV2 and TRBJ2-7, with unresolved D. The CDR3 length is 13 residues. Germline assignment: CDR1 SNHLY and CDR2 FYNNEI. Trimming removed 4 bases from V and 0 bases from J, with 7 bases in between. The CDR3 reads CASSGSSSYEQYF. CDR3 DNA sequence: TGTGCCAGCAGTGGATCTAGCTCCTACGAGCAGTACTTC.